This TCR beta chain was sequenced during a study of naive and memory T cell subsets. Study-wide findings and caveats: In CD4 and CD8 cells, diversity dropped from naive through EMRA. Over 95% of naive TCR sequences appeared only once after error correction, unlike memory subsets.

This CDR3 region has 16 residues. Germline CDR1 is SGHAT and CDR2 is FQNNGV. V was pared by 5 bases and J by 2 bases, with 8 bases of the junction left unmatched. Four subsets defined by CD45RA and CD27 were sorted after CD3, CD4, CD8 and live/dead staining. The beta constant-region primer was an equimolar mix of two oligonucleotides covering TRBC1 and TRBC2. Nested alpha and beta constant-region primers with the SP2 primer drove four PCR rounds on ligated cDNA. Each CDR3 protein gets one entry after TCRdb re-called the UMI-ligation and nested PCR reads with MiXCR. The table has approximately 80,000 distinct CDR3 sequences, 9% seen once. The table lists this clonotype with a few counts. The antigen is not known.

The sample comprised naive CD8+ T cells from blood. The rearrangement uses TRBV11-2 and TRBJ2-5; 10 nucleotides align to TRBD2. The receptor was derived from a human donor in good health. The CDR3 DNA reads as TGTGCCAGCAGCCCATGGTATAGCGGGAGGCAAGAGACCCAGTACTTC. It codes for CASSPWYSGRQETQYF.